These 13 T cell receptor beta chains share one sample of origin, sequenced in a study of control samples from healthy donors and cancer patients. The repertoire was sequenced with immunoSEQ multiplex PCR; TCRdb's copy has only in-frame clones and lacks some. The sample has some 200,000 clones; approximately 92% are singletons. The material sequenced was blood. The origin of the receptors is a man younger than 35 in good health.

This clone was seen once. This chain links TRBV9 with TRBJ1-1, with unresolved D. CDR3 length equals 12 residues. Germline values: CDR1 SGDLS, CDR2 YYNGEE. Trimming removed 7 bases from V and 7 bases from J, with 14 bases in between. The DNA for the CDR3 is TGTGCCAGCGGGGTAGGGAGCGGTGAAGCTTTCTTT. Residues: CASGVGSGEAFF. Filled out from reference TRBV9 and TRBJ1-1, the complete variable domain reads DSGVTQTPKHLITATGQRVTLRCSPRSGDLSVYWYQQSLDQGLQFLIQYYNGEERAKGNILERFSAQQFPDLHSELNLSSLELGDSALYFCASGVGSGEAFFGQGTRLTVV.

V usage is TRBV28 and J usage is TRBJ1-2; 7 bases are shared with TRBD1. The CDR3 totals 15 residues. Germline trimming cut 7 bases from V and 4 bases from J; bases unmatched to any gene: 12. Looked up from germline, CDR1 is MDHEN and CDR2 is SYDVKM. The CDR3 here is CASTELYRGGYGYTF. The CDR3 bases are TGTGCCAGCACCGAATTATACAGGGGCGGCTATGGCTACACCTTC.

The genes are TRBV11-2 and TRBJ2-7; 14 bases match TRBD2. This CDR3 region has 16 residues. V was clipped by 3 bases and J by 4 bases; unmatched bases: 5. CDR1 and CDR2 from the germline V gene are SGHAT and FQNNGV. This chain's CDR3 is CASSFGGTSGGYEQYF. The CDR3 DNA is TGTGCCAGCAGCTTCGGAGGGACTAGCGGGGGATACGAGCAGTACTTC.

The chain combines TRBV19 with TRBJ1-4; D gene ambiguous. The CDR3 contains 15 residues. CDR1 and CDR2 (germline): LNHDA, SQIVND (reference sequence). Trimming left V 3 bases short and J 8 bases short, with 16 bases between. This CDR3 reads CASSIRSQKGEKLFF. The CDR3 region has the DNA TGTGCCAGTAGTATCCGGTCTCAAAAAGGGGAAAAACTGTTTTTT.

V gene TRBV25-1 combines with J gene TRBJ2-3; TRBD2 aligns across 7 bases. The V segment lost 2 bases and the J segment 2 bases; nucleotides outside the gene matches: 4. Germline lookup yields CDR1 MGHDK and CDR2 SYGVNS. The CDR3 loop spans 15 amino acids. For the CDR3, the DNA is TGTGCCAGCAGTGAAAGCGGGGCGATCACAGATACGCAGTATTTT. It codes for CASSESGAITDTQYF.

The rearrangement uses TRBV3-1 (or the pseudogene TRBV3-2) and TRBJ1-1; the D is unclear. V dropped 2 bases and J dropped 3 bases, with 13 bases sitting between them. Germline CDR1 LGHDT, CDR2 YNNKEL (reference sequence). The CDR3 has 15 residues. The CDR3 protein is CASSQTAGGYTEAFF. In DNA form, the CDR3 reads TGTGCCAGCAGCCAAACGGCGGGCGGGTACACTGAAGCTTTCTTT.

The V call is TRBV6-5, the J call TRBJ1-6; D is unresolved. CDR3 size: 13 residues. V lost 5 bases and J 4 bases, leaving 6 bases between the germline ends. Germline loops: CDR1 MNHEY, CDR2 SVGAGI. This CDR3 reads CASSTNYNSPLHF. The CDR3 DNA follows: TGTGCCAGCAGTACAAATTATAATTCACCCCTCCACTTT.

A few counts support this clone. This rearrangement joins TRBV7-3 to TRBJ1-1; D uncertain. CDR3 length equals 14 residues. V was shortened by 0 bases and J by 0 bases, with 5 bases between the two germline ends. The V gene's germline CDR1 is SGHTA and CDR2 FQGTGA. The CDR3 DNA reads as TGTGCCAGCAGCTTAACCGGAATGAACACTGAAGCTTTCTTT. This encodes CASSLTGMNTEAFF.

For the CDR3, the DNA is TGTGCCAGCTCGGAGGACAGAGCTAGCACAGATACGCAGTATTTT. Translated, it gives CASSEDRASTDTQYF. This chain connects TRBV18 to TRBJ2-3, with D possibly matching TRBD1 (6 bases). Germline CDR1 KGHSH, CDR2 LQKENI. V was shortened by 6 bases and J by 0 bases, with 13 bases between the two germline ends. The CDR3 sequence is 15 residues long.

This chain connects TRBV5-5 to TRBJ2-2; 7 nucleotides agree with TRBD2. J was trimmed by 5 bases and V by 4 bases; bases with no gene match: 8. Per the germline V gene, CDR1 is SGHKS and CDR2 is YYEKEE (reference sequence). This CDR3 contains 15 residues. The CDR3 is CASSPRTSETGELFF. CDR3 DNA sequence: TGTGCCAGCAGCCCAAGGACTAGTGAGACCGGGGAGCTGTTTTTT.

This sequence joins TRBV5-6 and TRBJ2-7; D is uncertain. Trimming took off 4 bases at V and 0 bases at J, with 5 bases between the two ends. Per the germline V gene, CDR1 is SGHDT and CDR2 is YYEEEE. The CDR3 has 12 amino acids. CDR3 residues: CASSQNSYEQYF. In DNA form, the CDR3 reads TGTGCCAGCAGCCAAAACTCCTACGAGCAGTACTTC. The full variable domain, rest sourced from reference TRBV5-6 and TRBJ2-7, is DAGVTQSPTHLIKTRGQQVTLRCSPKSGHDTVSWYQQALGQGPQFIFQYYEEEERQRGNFPDRFSGHQFPNYSSELNVNALLLGDSALYLCASSQNSYEQYFGPGTRLTVT.

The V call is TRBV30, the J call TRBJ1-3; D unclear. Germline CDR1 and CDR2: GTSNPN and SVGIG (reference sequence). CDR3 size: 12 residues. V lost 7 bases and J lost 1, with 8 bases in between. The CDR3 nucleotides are TGTGCCTCGACGGATTCTGGAAACACCATATATTTT. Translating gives CASTDSGNTIYF.

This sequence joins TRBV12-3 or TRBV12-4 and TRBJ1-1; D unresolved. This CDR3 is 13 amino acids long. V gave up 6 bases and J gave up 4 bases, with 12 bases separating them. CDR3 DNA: TGTGCCAGCAGCAGCCGGAGGGTCACTGAAGCTTTCTTT. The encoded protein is CASSSRRVTEAFF.